This TCR beta chain is from a study of T cells in Graves' hyperthyroidism and ophthalmopathy. TCR beta CDR3 region amplification was performed from RNA transcripts. An initial round of RT-PCR targeting the TCR CDR3 relied on the HTBI primer set. Each CDR3 protein is one row after TCRdb ran MiXCR on the multiplex PCR reads. The sample lists nearly 600,000 distinct CDR3 sequences, 14% occurring once. Fresh peripheral blood, 8 to 10 ml of it, supplied the PBMCs. The sample holds many counts of this clonotype. This CDR3 spans 13 amino acids. Germline CDR1 and CDR2: KGHDR and SFDVKD. V was cut by 4 bases and J by 5 bases, with 8 bases left in between.

The clonotype was recovered from a woman aged 25 to 39 with Graves' hyperthyroidism that later progressed to Graves' ophthalmopathy. Sample: blood. V usage is TRBV24-1 and J usage is TRBJ2-1, with D unclear. In nucleotides, the CDR3 is TGTGCCACCAGTGAGAAAGCTAACAATGAGCAGTTCTTC. Translating it yields CATSEKANNEQFF.